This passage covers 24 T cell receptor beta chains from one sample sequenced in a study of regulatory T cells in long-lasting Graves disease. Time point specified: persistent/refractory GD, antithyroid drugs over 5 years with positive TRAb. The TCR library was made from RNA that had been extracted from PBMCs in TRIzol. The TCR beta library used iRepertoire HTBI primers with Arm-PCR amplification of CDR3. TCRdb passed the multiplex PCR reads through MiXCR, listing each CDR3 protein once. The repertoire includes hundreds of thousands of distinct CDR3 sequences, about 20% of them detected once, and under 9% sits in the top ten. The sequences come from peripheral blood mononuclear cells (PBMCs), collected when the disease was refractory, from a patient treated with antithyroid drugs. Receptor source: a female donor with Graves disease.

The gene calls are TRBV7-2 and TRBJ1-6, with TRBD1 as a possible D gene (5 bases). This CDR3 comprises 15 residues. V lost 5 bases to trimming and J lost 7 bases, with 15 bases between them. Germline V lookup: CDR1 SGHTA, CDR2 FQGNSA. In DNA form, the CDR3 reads TGTGCCAGCAGCCCGCTCGGGGGAGAGAATTCACCCCTCCACTTT. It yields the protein CASSPLGGENSPLHF.

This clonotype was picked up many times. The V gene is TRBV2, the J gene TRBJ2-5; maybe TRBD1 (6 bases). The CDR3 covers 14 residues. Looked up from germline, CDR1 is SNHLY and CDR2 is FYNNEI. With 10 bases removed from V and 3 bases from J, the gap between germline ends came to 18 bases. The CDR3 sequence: CATSPGTHEETQYF. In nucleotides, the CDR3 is TGTGCCACCTCGCCCGGGACACATGAAGAGACCCAGTACTTC.

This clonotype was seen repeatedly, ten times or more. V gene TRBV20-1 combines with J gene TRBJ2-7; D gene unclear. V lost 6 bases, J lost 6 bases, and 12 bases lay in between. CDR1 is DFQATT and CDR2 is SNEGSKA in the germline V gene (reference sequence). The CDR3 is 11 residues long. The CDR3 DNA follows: TGCAGTGCCCCGCGGACGGCCGAGCAGTACTTC. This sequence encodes CSAPRTAEQYF.

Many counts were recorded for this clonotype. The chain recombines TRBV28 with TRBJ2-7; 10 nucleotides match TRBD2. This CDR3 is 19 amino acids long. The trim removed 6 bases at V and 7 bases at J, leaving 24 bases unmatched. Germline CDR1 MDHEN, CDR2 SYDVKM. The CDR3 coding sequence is TGTGCCAGCAGACGACGACCGGGACTAGCGTCAAGAAAGGAGGGTGAGCAGTACTTC. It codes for CASRRRPGLASRKEGEQYF.

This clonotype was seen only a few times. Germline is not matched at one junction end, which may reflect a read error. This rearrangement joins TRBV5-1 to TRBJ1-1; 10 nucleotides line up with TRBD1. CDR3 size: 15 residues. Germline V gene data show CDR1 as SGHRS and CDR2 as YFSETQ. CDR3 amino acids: CASSPRTGGNIEAFF. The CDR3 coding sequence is TGCGCCAGCAGCCCGAGGACAGGGGGGAACATTGAAGCTTTCTTT.

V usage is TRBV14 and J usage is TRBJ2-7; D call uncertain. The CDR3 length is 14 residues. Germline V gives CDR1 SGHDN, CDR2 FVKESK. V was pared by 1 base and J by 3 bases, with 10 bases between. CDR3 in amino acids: CASSQGLYFYEQYF. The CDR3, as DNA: TGTGCCAGCAGCCAAGGCTTGTATTTCTACGAGCAGTACTTC.

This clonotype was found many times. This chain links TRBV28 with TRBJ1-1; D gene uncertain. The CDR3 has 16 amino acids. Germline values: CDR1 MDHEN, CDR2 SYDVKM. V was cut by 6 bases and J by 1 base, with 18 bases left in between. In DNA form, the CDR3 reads TGTGCCAGCAGACCGGACGGCTACAGAGGGAACACTGAAGCTTTCTTT. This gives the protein CASRPDGYRGNTEAFF. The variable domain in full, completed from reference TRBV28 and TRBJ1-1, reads DVKVTQSSRYLVKRTGEKVFLECVQDMDHENMFWYRQDPGLGLRLIYFSYDVKMKEKGDIPEGYSVSREKKERFSLILESASTNQTSMYLCASRPDGYRGNTEAFFGQGTRLTVV.

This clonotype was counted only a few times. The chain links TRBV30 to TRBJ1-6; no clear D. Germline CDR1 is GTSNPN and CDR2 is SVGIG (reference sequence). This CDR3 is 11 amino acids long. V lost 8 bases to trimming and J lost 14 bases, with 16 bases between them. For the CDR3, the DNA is TGTGCCGGGAACCGGCGTGGGACCCTCCACTTT. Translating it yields CAGNRRGTLHF. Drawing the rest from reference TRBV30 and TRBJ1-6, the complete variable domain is SQTIHQWPATLVQPVGSPLSLECTVEGTSNPNLYWYRQAAGRGLQLLFYSVGIGQISSEVPQNLSASRPQDRQFILSSKKLLLSDSGFYLCAGNRRGTLHFGNGTRLTVT.

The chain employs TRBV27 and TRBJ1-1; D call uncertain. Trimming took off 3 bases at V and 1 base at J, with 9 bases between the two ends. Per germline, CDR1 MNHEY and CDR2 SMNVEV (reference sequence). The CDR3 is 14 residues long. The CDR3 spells CASSFAGTNTEAFF. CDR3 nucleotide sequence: TGTGCCAGCAGTTTTGCGGGAACGAACACTGAAGCTTTCTTT.

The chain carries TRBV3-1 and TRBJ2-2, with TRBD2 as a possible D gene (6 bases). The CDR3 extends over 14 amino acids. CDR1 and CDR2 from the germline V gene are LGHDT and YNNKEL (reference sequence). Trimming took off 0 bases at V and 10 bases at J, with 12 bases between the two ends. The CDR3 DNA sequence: TGTGCCAGCAGCCAAGATCCTATAGCGGCGGAGCTGTTTTTT. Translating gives CASSQDPIAAELFF. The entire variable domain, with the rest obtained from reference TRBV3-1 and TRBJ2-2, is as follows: DTAVSQTPKYLVTQMGNDKSIKCEQNLGHDTMYWYKQDSKKFLKIMFSYNNKELIINETVPNRFSPKSPDKAHLNLHINSLELGDSAVYFCASSQDPIAAELFFGEGSRLTVL.

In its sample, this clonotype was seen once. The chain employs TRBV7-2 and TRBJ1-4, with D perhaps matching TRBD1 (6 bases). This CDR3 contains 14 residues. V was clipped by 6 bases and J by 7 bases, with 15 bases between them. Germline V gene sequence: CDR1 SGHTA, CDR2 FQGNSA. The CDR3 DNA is TGTGCCAGCAGACTCGACAGGCAGATTGAAAAACTGTTTTTT. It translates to CASRLDRQIEKLFF.

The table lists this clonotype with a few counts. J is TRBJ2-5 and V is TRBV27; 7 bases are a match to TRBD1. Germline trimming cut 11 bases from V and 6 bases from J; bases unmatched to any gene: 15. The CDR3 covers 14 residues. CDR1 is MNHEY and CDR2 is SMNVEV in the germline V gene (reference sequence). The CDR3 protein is CASSRQGERQTQYF. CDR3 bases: TGTGCCTCAAGTCGGCAGGGGGAGAGGCAGACCCAGTACTTC.

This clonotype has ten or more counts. CDR3 residues: CASGLGSNQPQHF. The CDR3 DNA follows: TGTGCCAGCGGATTAGGAAGCAATCAGCCCCAGCATTTT. The genes are TRBV27 and TRBJ1-5; D remains ambiguous. Trimming stripped 8 bases from V and 1 base from J, with 9 bases between. The CDR3 is 13 amino acids. The germline gives CDR1 MNHEY, CDR2 SMNVEV (reference sequence).

The CDR3, as DNA: TGTGCCAGCAGTTTAGGATTAGGGGCAGAGGACTATGGCTACACCTTC. Its translation is CASSLGLGAEDYGYTF. The genes are TRBV28 and TRBJ1-2, with D possibly being TRBD1 (5 bases). Trimming removed 2 bases from V and 3 bases from J, with 16 bases in between. Germline V lookup: CDR1 MDHEN, CDR2 SYDVKM. CDR3 length: 16 residues.

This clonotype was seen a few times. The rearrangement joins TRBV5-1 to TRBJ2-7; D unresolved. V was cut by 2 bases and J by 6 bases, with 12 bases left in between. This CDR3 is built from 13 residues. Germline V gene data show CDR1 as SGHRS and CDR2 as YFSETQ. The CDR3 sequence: CASSLGPDREQYF. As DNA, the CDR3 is TGCGCCAGCAGCTTAGGGCCGGACCGCGAGCAGTACTTC.

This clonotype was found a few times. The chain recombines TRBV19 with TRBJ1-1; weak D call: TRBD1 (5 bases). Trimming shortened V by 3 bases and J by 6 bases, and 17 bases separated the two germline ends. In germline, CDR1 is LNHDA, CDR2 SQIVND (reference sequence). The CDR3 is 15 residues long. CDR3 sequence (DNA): TGTGCCAGTAGTATCGTCGAGGGGAGGGGTCCTGAAGCTTTCTTT. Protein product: CASSIVEGRGPEAFF.

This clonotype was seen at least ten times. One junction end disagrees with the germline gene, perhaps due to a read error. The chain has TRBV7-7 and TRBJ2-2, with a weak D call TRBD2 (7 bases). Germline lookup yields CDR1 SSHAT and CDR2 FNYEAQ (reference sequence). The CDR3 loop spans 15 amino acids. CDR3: CASTAGGPGTGELFF. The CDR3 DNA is TGTGCTAGCACCGCCGGGGGGCCGGGGACCGGGGAGCTGTTTTTT.

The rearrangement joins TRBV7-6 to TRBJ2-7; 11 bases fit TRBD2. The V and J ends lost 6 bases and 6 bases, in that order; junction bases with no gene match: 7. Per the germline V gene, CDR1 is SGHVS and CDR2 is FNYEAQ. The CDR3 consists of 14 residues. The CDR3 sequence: CASRTGTSGSEQYF. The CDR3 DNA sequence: TGTGCCAGCAGGACCGGGACTAGCGGCTCCGAGCAGTACTTC.

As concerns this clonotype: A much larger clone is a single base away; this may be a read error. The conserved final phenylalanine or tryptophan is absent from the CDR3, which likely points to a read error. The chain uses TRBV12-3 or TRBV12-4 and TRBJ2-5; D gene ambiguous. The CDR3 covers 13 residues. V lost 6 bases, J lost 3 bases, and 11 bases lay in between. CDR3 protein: CASRHEGEETQYS. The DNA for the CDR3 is TGTGCCAGCAGACATGAAGGTGAAGAGACCCAGTACTCC.

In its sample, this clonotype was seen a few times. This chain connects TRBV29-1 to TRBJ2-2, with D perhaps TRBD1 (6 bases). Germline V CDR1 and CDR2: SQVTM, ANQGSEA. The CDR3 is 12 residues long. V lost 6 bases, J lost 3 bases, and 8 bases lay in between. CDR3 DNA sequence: TGCAGCGTCACAGGGTACACCGGGGAGCTGTTTTTT. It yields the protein CSVTGYTGELFF.

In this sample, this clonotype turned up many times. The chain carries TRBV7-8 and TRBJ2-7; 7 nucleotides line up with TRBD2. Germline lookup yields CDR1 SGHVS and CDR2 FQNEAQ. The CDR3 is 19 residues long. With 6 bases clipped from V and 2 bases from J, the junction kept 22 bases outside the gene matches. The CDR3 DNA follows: TGTGCCAGCAGACTTGAGCGGGGCAGGGAAATTAAGAGAACCTACGAGCAGTACTTC. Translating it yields CASRLERGREIKRTYEQYF.

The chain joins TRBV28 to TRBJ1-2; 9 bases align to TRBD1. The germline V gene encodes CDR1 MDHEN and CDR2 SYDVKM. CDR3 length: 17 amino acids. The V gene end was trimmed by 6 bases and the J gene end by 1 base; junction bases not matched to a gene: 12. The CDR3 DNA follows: TGTGCCAGCAGCCAGCCGGGACAGGGCAACTATAACTATGGCTACACCTTC. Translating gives CASSQPGQGNYNYGYTF.

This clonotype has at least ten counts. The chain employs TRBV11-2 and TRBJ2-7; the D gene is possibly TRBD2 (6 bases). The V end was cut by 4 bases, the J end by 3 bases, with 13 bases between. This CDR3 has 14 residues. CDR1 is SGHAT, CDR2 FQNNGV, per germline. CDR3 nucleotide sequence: TGTGCCAGCAGCTACGGGACTGCTAACTACGAGCAGTACTTC. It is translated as CASSYGTANYEQYF.

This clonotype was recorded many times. The CDR3 sequence is CASSPVDRVTNQPQHF. CDR3 nucleotide sequence: TGTGCCAGCAGCCCAGTAGACAGGGTTACTAATCAGCCCCAGCATTTT. This chain joins TRBV7-8 and TRBJ1-5, with 7 bases lining up with TRBD1. This CDR3 region has 16 residues. CDR1 and CDR2 from the germline V gene are SGHVS and FQNEAQ. The V and J ends lost 5 bases and 4 bases, in that order; junction bases with no gene match: 11.